This T cell receptor (beta chain) was captured by sequencing in a study of blood T cells in healthy people across ages. Across the study: About one barcoded beta molecule was captured per two T cells (by template switching).

In this sample, this clonotype turned up a few times. A J-beta primer mix and a sample-barcoded 5' primer were used in a second PCR of roughly 6 to 12 cycles. From each sample, at least 3 million paired-end reads containing CDR3 were obtained. One entry per CDR3 protein results from TCRdb running MiXCR on the 5' RACE reads. Among 550,000 to 800,000 distinct CDR3 sequences, under 25% were seen once, and the ten largest hold roughly 3.4%. The CDR3 consists of 14 residues. With 7 bases removed from V and 3 bases from J, the gap between germline ends came to 14 bases. This clonotype was obtained from an older man in good health. The rearrangement joins TRBV12-3 or TRBV12-4 to TRBJ2-3; no firm D call. Sequences were obtained from blood. Here the CDR3 reads CASTPPEITDTQYF. In DNA form, the CDR3 reads TGTGCCAGCACCCCTCCGGAAATAACAGATACGCAGTATTTT.